Presented here are 20 T cell receptor beta chains from one specimen sequenced in a study of shared clonotypes between healthy human individuals. Generated by immunoSEQ multiplex PCR, the TCRdb table keeps only in-frame clones and is missing some. The data contain over 95,000 clones, approximately 44% of them seen just once; the ten biggest clones take up less than 15%. The sequenced sample consisted of PBMCs. The source of these receptors is a woman aged 35 to 49 in good health. Some clones in this sample may be carry-over from other donors' samples.

On this clone: One end of the junction is discordant with germline, which a read error may explain. CDR3 residues: CASSQTYSSGNTIYF. DNA of the CDR3: TGCGCCAGCAGCCAGACCTATAGCTCTGGAAACACCATATATTTT. J is TRBJ1-3 and V is TRBV7-9; D is unresolved. Germline V gene lookup returns CDR1 SEHNR and CDR2 FQNEAQ (reference sequence). This CDR3 has 15 amino acids.

The gene calls are TRBV19 and TRBJ2-7, with a possible D match to TRBD1 (5 bases). This CDR3 contains 14 residues. The germline V gene encodes CDR1 LNHDA and CDR2 SQIVND (reference sequence). Trimming cost V 1 base and J 1 base, with 8 bases left between them. CDR3 DNA sequence: TGTGCCAGTAGTATAGGTCGACAGTCCTACGAGCAGTACTTC. Its protein is CASSIGRQSYEQYF.

This clone was found a few times. A single base separates this from a much larger clone, so it may be a read error. In the same sample, other DNA sequences code for this CDR3. The chain joins TRBV5-1 to TRBJ2-1, with a weak D call TRBD2 (5 bases). The CDR3 is 13 amino acids. Trimming took 2 bases from V and 7 from J, leaving 10 bases between them. Germline lookup yields CDR1 SGHRS and CDR2 YFSETQ. The CDR3 reads CASSLWTGNEQFF. CDR3 coding DNA: TGCGCCAGCAGCTTATGGACTGGGAATGAGCAGTTCTTC.

This clone was observed at least ten times. The CDR3 DNA follows: TGCGCCAGCAGCTTGTTAGGGACAGGAGATAATGAAAAACTGTTTTTT. Amino acid sequence: CASSLLGTGDNEKLFF. The V call is TRBV5-1, the J call TRBJ1-4, with 8 bases fitting TRBD1. The V gene's germline CDR1 is SGHRS and CDR2 YFSETQ. The CDR3 totals 16 residues. With 1 base clipped from V and 4 bases from J, the junction kept 6 bases outside the gene matches.

The genes are TRBV7-6 and TRBJ1-4; D is unclear. There are 15 residues in the CDR3. Germline V gives CDR1 SGHVS, CDR2 FNYEAQ. V lost 3 bases and J 6 bases, leaving 14 bases between the germline ends. The CDR3 region has the DNA TGTGCCAGCAGCTTCGGGAATTCGTTTGATGAAAAACTGTTTTTT. It is translated as CASSFGNSFDEKLFF.

Ten or more counts support this clone. Germline and junction disagree at one end, which may indicate a read error. The V gene is TRBV29-1, the J gene TRBJ1-3; a weak D match, TRBD1 (5 bases). This CDR3 contains 14 residues. In germline, CDR1 is SQVTM, CDR2 ANQGSEA. Here the CDR3 DNA reads TGCAGCGTTAATGTTGGGGGGACGGGAAGCACCATATATTTT. Protein product: CSVNVGGTGSTIYF.

This clone occurred a few times. The chain combines TRBV6-4 with TRBJ2-1; D may be TRBD1 or TRBD2 (7 bases each). V lost 5 bases to trimming and J lost 6 bases, with 17 bases between them. The germline V gene encodes CDR1 MRHNA and CDR2 SNTAGT. The CDR3 loop spans 15 amino acids. This chain's CDR3 is CASSPTSEGANEQFF. The CDR3 DNA is TGTGCCAGCAGTCCAACTAGCGAGGGGGCCAATGAGCAGTTCTTC.

In DNA, the CDR3 is TGTGCCAGCAGCTCCCGGGACGAGCAGTACTTC. It encodes CASSSRDEQYF. The chain uses TRBV14 and TRBJ2-7; D unclear. The length of the CDR3 is 11 residues. The V end lost 5 bases, the J end lost 5 bases, and 7 bases lay between the germline ends. Germline values: CDR1 SGHDN, CDR2 FVKESK.

This clone was detected ten times or more. In DNA, the CDR3 is TGCGCCAGCAGCCATGCCGAGGCGGGGGGTTATAACGAGCAGTACTTC. Translating gives CASSHAEAGGYNEQYF. The chain carries TRBV4-3 and TRBJ2-7; 8 nucleotides align to TRBD2. This CDR3 spans 16 amino acids. Trimming took 3 bases from V and 5 from J; bases not matched to a gene: 12. The germline V gene has CDR1 LGHNA and CDR2 YSLEER.

This clone has only a few counts. The chain employs TRBV28 and TRBJ1-2; the D gene is possibly TRBD1 (6 bases). V lost 8 bases to trimming and J lost 4 bases, with 17 bases between them. Germline V gives CDR1 MDHEN, CDR2 SYDVKM. There are 14 residues in the CDR3. The CDR3 loop is CASRTSDRFYGYTF. CDR3 in DNA: TGTGCCAGCCGTACATCCGACAGGTTCTATGGCTACACCTTC.

V is TRBV6-5 and J is TRBJ2-7; D possibly corresponds to TRBD2 (6 bases). The germline CDR1 and CDR2 sequences are MNHEY and SVGAGI. The CDR3 is 15 residues long. Trimming removed 5 bases from V and 1 base from J, with 15 bases in between. The CDR3, as DNA: TGTGCCAGCAGTATATCCCAGCGGGCTTCCTACGAGCAGTACTTC. As protein: CASSISQRASYEQYF.

This clone is medium-sized (0.01 to 0.1%). The chain joins TRBV7-2 to TRBJ1-1; D gene unclear. Germline V lookup: CDR1 SGHTA, CDR2 FQGNSA. CDR3 size: 13 residues. V lost 0 bases and J 5 bases, leaving 7 bases between the germline ends. The CDR3 DNA sequence: TGTGCCAGCAGCTTAGCAGGGAGGACTGAAGCTTTCTTT. This translates into CASSLAGRTEAFF.

The V gene is TRBV5-1, the J gene TRBJ2-2; TRBD1 agrees at 8 bases. The CDR3 runs 15 residues. The J segment lost 3 bases and the V segment lost 4 bases, leaving 5 bases of the junction unmatched. In germline, CDR1 is SGHRS, CDR2 YFSETQ. The CDR3 is CASSVTGEDTGELFF. The CDR3 DNA is TGCGCCAGCAGCGTGACAGGGGAGGACACCGGGGAGCTGTTTTTT.

The V gene is TRBV6-4, the J gene TRBJ1-2; TRBD1 aligns across 7 bases. The CDR3 loop spans 14 amino acids. Per the germline V gene, CDR1 is MRHNA and CDR2 is SNTAGT. After removal of 7 bases from V and 7 bases from J, the junction contained 12 bases not matched to a gene. This CDR3 reads CASTINPGQTGYTF. The DNA of the CDR3 is TGTGCCAGCACTATTAACCCGGGACAGACTGGCTACACCTTC.

This clone was picked up a small number of times. The gene calls are TRBV9 and TRBJ2-5, with a weak D call TRBD2 (7 bases). The CDR3 spans 15 residues. Trimming left V 0 bases short and J 4 bases short, with 13 bases between. The germline V gene has CDR1 SGDLS and CDR2 YYNGEE. This CDR3 reads CASSVGGRERETQYF. CDR3 in DNA: TGTGCCAGCAGCGTAGGGGGGCGGGAGCGAGAGACCCAGTACTTC.

The sample holds a few counts of this clone. The chain has TRBV6-5 and TRBJ2-1; no clear D. Germline loops: CDR1 MNHEY, CDR2 SVGAGI. V dropped 8 bases and J dropped 5 bases, with 13 bases sitting between them. CDR3 size: 13 residues. The CDR3 DNA reads TGTGCCAGCGGTTGGCAGGCGAACAATGAGCAGTTCTTC. As protein: CASGWQANNEQFF.

V usage is TRBV6-1 and J usage is TRBJ1-2; no firm D call. This CDR3 is built from 14 residues. V dropped 2 bases and J dropped 4 bases, with 11 bases sitting between them. Germline-derived CDR1 and CDR2 are MNHNS and SASEGT. The CDR3 reads CASSESVSLYGYTF. The CDR3 nucleotides read TGTGCCAGCAGTGAAAGTGTCAGTCTCTATGGCTACACCTTC.

The V gene is TRBV5-4, the J gene TRBJ2-6, with D perhaps being TRBD1 or TRBD2 (5 bases each). This CDR3 has 16 residues. The V and J ends lost 3 bases and 2 bases respectively, with 12 bases between them. Germline CDR1 reads SGHNT; CDR2 reads YYREEE (reference sequence). CDR3: CASSSGTGPGANVLTF. CDR3 DNA sequence: TGTGCCAGCAGCTCCGGAACGGGGCCTGGGGCCAACGTCCTGACTTTC.

This clone occurred many times. J is TRBJ1-5 and V is TRBV7-2, with no clear D. This CDR3 comprises 12 residues. CDR1 is SGHTA and CDR2 is FQGNSA in the germline V gene. The germline V and J ends were trimmed by 5 bases and 5 bases, with 7 bases remaining between them. The CDR3 bases are TGTGCCAGCAGCCCACCCTATCAGCCCCAGCATTTT. This codes for CASSPPYQPQHF. The full variable domain, rest sourced from reference TRBV7-2 and TRBJ1-5, is GAGVSQSPSNKVTEKGKDVELRCDPISGHTALYWYRQSLGQGLEFLIYFQGNSAPDKSGLPSDRFSAERTGGSVSTLTIQRTQQEDSAVYLCASSPPYQPQHFGDGTRLSIL.

This chain joins TRBV9 and TRBJ1-5; D is undetermined. The CDR3 extends over 14 amino acids. The germline V and J ends were trimmed by 0 bases and 0 bases, with 4 bases remaining between them. Germline lookup yields CDR1 SGDLS and CDR2 YYNGEE. CDR3 sequence reads: CASSVGGSNQPQHF. The DNA of the CDR3 is TGTGCCAGCAGCGTAGGGGGTAGCAATCAGCCCCAGCATTTT.